A single sample gave rise to the 25 T cell receptor beta chains below, sequenced in a study of blood T cells in healthy people across ages. A sample-barcoded 5' primer and a J-beta primer mix were used in a second PCR of about 7 to 11 cycles. TCRdb reanalysed the 5' RACE reads using MiXCR and keeps one entry per CDR3 protein. The sample has about 510,000 distinct CDR3 sequences, about 29% seen once; the top ten hold approximately 4%. Another study also made use of these data, one on T cells of mothers and their children.

Specimen: blood. The origin of the receptors is a boy aged 2 to 10 in good health.

This chain connects TRBV27 to TRBJ2-5; D gene uncertain. This CDR3 comprises 11 residues. Germline loops: CDR1 MNHEY, CDR2 SMNVEV (reference sequence). Trimming cost V 2 bases and J 14 bases, with 12 bases left between them. The CDR3 loop reads CASSLGGASYF. The CDR3 nucleotides read TGTGCCAGCAGTTTAGGCGGAGCCTCCTACTTC.

A few counts support this clonotype. CDR3 residues: CASSLSRSPVHEQFF. CDR3 sequence (DNA): TGTGCCAGCAGCTTATCGCGAAGCCCTGTCCATGAGCAGTTCTTC. The chain couples TRBV11-2 to TRBJ2-1, with unresolved D. This CDR3 is built from 15 residues. V was trimmed by 2 bases and J by 8 bases, leaving 16 bases between them. Germline CDR1 SGHAT, CDR2 FQNNGV. The full variable domain, completed using reference TRBV11-2 and TRBJ2-1, is EAGVAQSPRYKIIEKRQSVAFWCNPISGHATLYWYQQILGQGPKLLIQFQNNGVVDDSQLPKDRFSAERLKGVDSTLKIQPAKLEDSAVYLCASSLSRSPVHEQFFGPGTRLTVL.

This chain links TRBV12-3 or TRBV12-4 with TRBJ2-7, with D tentatively TRBD2 (6 bases). The J call may be faulty, since TRBJ2-5 better matches the DNA end. The CDR3 extends over 15 amino acids. CDR3 sequence reads: CASSLGGGVEETQYF. The DNA for the CDR3 is TGTGCCAGCAGTTTAGGAGGAGGGGTGGAAGAGACCCAGTACTTC.

The J gene is TRBJ2-5, the V gene TRBV12-3 or TRBV12-4; the match to TRBD2 covers 7 bases. Germline trimming cut 3 bases from V and 4 bases from J; bases unmatched to any gene: 8. The length of the CDR3 is 15 residues. The CDR3 DNA reads TGTGCCAGCAGTTTGCGAGGGAGGGGTGGAGAGACCCAGTACTTC. Its protein product is CASSLRGRGGETQYF.

This clonotype was detected a few times. This chain uses TRBV12-3 or TRBV12-4 with TRBJ2-5, with D tentatively TRBD1 or TRBD2 (5 bases each). The closer fit of TRBJ2-1 to the DNA end suggests the J call may be wrong. This CDR3 has 12 residues. CDR3 in amino acids: CASNYGGFEQFF. CDR3 DNA sequence: TGTGCCAGCAATTATGGGGGATTTGAGCAGTTCTTC.

The chain has TRBV6-2 or TRBV6-3 and TRBJ1-5; D gene uncertain. The germline V and J ends were trimmed by 6 bases and 9 bases, with 12 bases remaining between them. This CDR3 has 12 residues. Per germline, CDR1 MNHEY and CDR2 SVGEGT. For the CDR3, the DNA is TGTGCCAGCAGCTCCCCGGATAGGCCCCAGCATTTT. It translates to CASSSPDRPQHF.

The chain is built from TRBV5-1 and TRBJ1-1, with no clear D. There are 14 residues in the CDR3. CDR1 is SGHRS, CDR2 YFSETQ, per germline. V lost 4 bases, J lost 1 base, and 11 bases lay in between. Written as DNA, the CDR3 is TGCGCCAGCAGCCTACGGTCAGAGAACACTGAAGCTTTCTTT. Its protein is CASSLRSENTEAFF.

This chain joins TRBV12-3 or TRBV12-4 and TRBJ2-3; D is undetermined. V was pared by 5 bases and J by 2 bases, with 11 bases between. The CDR3 extends over 14 amino acids. The CDR3 DNA reads TGTGCCAGCAGTCGCGATGGCCTCACAGATACGCAGTATTTT. Amino acids: CASSRDGLTDTQYF.

The chain has TRBV5-5 and TRBJ1-5; TRBD1 is a possible D gene (6 bases). The CDR3 sequence is 14 residues long. V was cut by 3 bases and J by 7 bases, with 14 bases left in between. The V gene's germline CDR1 is SGHKS and CDR2 YYEKEE (reference sequence). Here the CDR3 reads CASSSTGMGQPQHF. As DNA, the CDR3 is TGTGCCAGCAGCTCAACAGGGATGGGGCAGCCCCAGCATTTT.

The rearrangement uses TRBV7-2 and TRBJ1-1; D gene unclear. Germline CDR1 SGHTA, CDR2 FQGNSA. Trimming cost V 1 base and J 1 base, with 7 bases left between them. The CDR3 has 14 residues. Here the CDR3 reads CASSLVTRNTEAFF. DNA for the CDR3: TGTGCCAGCAGCTTAGTTACGAGGAACACTGAAGCTTTCTTT.

This clonotype was counted only a few times. V and J are TRBV6-5 and TRBJ2-7; TRBD2 matches at 13 bases. Germline trimming cut 0 bases from V and 2 bases from J; bases unmatched to any gene: 1. CDR3 length: 16 amino acids. CDR1 and CDR2 from the germline V gene are MNHEY and SVGAGI. The CDR3 nucleotides read TGTGCCAGCAGTTACTCTGGACTAGCGGGGGCCTACGAGCAGTACTTC. Residues: CASSYSGLAGAYEQYF.

This clonotype was counted only a few times. The V gene is TRBV3-1, the J gene TRBJ2-5; TRBD2 matches 10 bases. The assigned J gene may be wrong: the sequence end matches TRBJ2-7 better. CDR3 size: 16 residues. Per germline, CDR1 LGHDT and CDR2 YNNKEL (reference sequence). The CDR3 here is CASSPVAGGNSYEQYF. The CDR3 DNA sequence: TGTGCCAGCAGCCCCGTAGCGGGGGGCAACTCCTACGAGCAGTACTTC.

This clonotype has only a few counts. This sequence joins TRBV7-9 and TRBJ1-2; 7 bases are shared with TRBD1. CDR3 length: 15 residues. V shed 5 bases, J shed 2 bases, and the junction held 8 bases outside the gene matches. CDR1 is SEHNR and CDR2 is FQNEAQ in the germline V gene (reference sequence). The CDR3 reads CASSLRGQGNYGYTF. CDR3 sequence (DNA): TGTGCCAGCAGCCTAAGGGGGCAGGGGAACTATGGCTACACCTTC.

In this sample, this clonotype turned up a few times. V and J are TRBV12-3 or TRBV12-4 and TRBJ1-4; D might be TRBD1 (5 bases). The length of the CDR3 is 12 residues. V was trimmed by 3 bases and J by 14 bases, leaving 13 bases between them. The CDR3 spells CASSFGARDLFF. CDR3 coding DNA: TGTGCCAGCAGTTTCGGCGCAAGGGACCTGTTTTTT.

This clonotype was seen a handful of times. The V gene is TRBV29-1, the J gene TRBJ1-2; D may be TRBD1 (5 bases). CDR1 is SQVTM, CDR2 ANQGSEA, per germline. The CDR3 consists of 11 residues. The germline V and J ends were trimmed by 1 base and 9 bases, with 9 bases remaining between them. DNA of the CDR3: TGCAGCGTTGAAGGGGGGGGGAGCTACACCTTC. Residues: CSVEGGGSYTF.

CDR3 region: CASSYSWGSYEQYF. CDR3 nucleotide sequence: TGTGCCAGCAGTTACTCTTGGGGTTCCTACGAGCAGTACTTC. This chain links TRBV6-2 or TRBV6-3 with TRBJ2-7; D gene uncertain. V lost 0 bases and J lost 1, with 7 bases in between. The V gene's germline CDR1 is MNHEY and CDR2 SVGEGT. This CDR3 region has 14 residues.

This clonotype turned up a few times. The rearrangement uses TRBV7-2 and TRBJ2-7; TRBD2 matches 9 bases. J gave up 3 bases and V 1 base, and 4 bases lay outside the gene matches. CDR3 length: 15 amino acids. Germline lookup yields CDR1 SGHTA and CDR2 FQGNSA. The DNA of the CDR3 is TGTGCCAGCAGCTTAGGGGGTAGCGGGAGCTACGAGCAGTACTTC. Protein sequence: CASSLGGSGSYEQYF.

The chain recombines TRBV6-1 with TRBJ1-4; tentative D call: TRBD1 (6 bases). Trimming stripped 6 bases from V and 5 bases from J, with 16 bases between. This CDR3 contains 15 residues. CDR1 and CDR2 from the germline V gene are MNHNS and SASEGT. The CDR3 region is CASSRDNGPNEKLFF. The CDR3 DNA reads as TGTGCCAGCAGCAGGGACAACGGGCCCAATGAAAAACTGTTTTTT.

This clonotype turned up a few times. The chain uses TRBV7-2 and TRBJ1-2; 8 positions match TRBD1. V trimming: 1 base; J trimming: 6 bases; junction bases outside the gene matches: 10. CDR3 length: 16 amino acids. The germline CDR1 and CDR2 sequences are SGHTA and FQGNSA. The CDR3 loop is CASSLDWWQGADGYTF. CDR3 nucleotide sequence: TGTGCCAGCAGCTTAGATTGGTGGCAGGGGGCTGATGGCTACACCTTC.

This clonotype has a handful of counts. The V call is TRBV20-1, the J call TRBJ2-5, with 11 bases matching TRBD1. The CDR3 has 15 amino acids. With 0 bases clipped from V and 3 bases from J, the junction kept 3 bases outside the gene matches. Per germline, CDR1 DFQATT and CDR2 SNEGSKA (reference sequence). The CDR3, as DNA: TGCAGTGCTAGAGATGGGGACAGGGGGGAAGAGACCCAGTACTTC. Protein sequence: CSARDGDRGEETQYF.

This clonotype was detected only a few times. The V call is TRBV7-9, the J call TRBJ2-5; D not resolved. Judging by the DNA end, TRBJ2-7 fits better; the J call may be wrong. The CDR3 consists of 12 residues. Germline assignment: CDR1 SEHNR and CDR2 FQNEAQ (reference sequence). CDR3 residues: CASSLVATEQYF. The CDR3 DNA sequence: TGTGCCAGCAGCTTAGTTGCGACCGAGCAGTACTTC.

This clonotype turned up a few times. The chain is built from TRBV29-1 and TRBJ2-3, with D perhaps TRBD1 or TRBD2 (5 bases each). V lost 2 bases to trimming and J lost 2 bases, with 11 bases between them. Germline CDR1 reads SQVTM; CDR2 reads ANQGSEA. CDR3 size: 14 residues. CDR3 sequence: CSVERDADTDTQYF. The CDR3 DNA reads as TGCAGCGTTGAAAGGGACGCCGACACAGATACGCAGTATTTT.

The CDR3 region is CASSDFADFIHGYTF. The CDR3 region has the DNA TGTGCCAGCAGTGATTTCGCAGATTTTATCCATGGCTACACCTTC. This rearrangement joins TRBV2 to TRBJ1-2; D remains unclear. The germline CDR1 and CDR2 sequences are SNHLY and FYNNEI. This CDR3 spans 15 amino acids. V gave up 3 bases and J gave up 6 bases, with 17 bases separating them. Using reference TRBV2 and TRBJ1-2 for the parts outside the CDR3, the full variable domain is EPEVTQTPSHQVTQMGQEVILRCVPISNHLYFYWYRQILGQKVEFLVSFYNNEISEKSEIFDDQFSVERPDGSNFTLKIRSTKLEDSAMYFCASSDFADFIHGYTFGSGTRLTVV.

Comments on this clonotype: A read error may account for a junction end that differs from germline. The gene calls are TRBV15 and TRBJ2-3, with TRBD2 identical over 9 bases. Germline values: CDR1 LNHNV, CDR2 YYDKDF (reference sequence). CDR3 length equals 16 residues. Here the CDR3 reads CATSRPTSGIRDTHYF. In DNA, the CDR3 is TGTGCCACCAGCCGCCCGACTAGCGGTATCCGAGATACGCACTATTTT.

This clonotype was picked up a small number of times. The genes are TRBV4-3 and TRBJ2-1; TRBD2 matches at 9 bases. Germline loops: CDR1 LGHNA, CDR2 YSLEER. The CDR3 has 16 residues. J gave up 7 bases and V 0 bases, and 7 bases lay outside the gene matches. CDR3: CASSQEVAGAANEQFF. CDR3 in DNA: TGCGCCAGCAGCCAAGAGGTAGCGGGAGCCGCAAATGAGCAGTTCTTC.